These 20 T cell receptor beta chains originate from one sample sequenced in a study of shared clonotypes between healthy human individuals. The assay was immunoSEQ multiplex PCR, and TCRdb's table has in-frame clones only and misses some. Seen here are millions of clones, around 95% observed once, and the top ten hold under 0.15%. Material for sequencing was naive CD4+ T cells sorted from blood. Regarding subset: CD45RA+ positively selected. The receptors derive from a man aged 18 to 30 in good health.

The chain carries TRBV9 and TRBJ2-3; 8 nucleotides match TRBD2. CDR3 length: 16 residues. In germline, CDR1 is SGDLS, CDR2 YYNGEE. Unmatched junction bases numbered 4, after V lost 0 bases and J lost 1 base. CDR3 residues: CASSVGIAGRTDTQYF. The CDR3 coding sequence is TGTGCCAGCAGCGTAGGTATAGCGGGGCGCACAGATACGCAGTATTTT.

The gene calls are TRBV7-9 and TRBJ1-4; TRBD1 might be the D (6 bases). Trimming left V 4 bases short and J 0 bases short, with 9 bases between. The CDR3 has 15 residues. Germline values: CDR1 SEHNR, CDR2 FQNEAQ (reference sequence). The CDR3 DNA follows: TGTGCCAGCAGCTGGGACACTCCAACTAATGAAAAACTGTTTTTT. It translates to CASSWDTPTNEKLFF.

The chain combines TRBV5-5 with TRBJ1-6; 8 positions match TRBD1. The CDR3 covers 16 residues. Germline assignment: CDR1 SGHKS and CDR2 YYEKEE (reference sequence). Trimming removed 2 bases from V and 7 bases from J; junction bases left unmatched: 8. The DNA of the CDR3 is TGTGCCAGCAGCTTCTGGCGGACAGGGAGCAATTCACCCCTCCACTTT. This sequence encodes CASSFWRTGSNSPLHF.

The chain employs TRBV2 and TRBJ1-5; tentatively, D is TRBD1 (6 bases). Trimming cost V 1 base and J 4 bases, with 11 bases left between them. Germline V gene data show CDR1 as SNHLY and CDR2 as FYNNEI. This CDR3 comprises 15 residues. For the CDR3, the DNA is TGTGCCAGCAGTGAAGGCAGGGGTTATAATCAGCCCCAGCATTTT. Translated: CASSEGRGYNQPQHF.

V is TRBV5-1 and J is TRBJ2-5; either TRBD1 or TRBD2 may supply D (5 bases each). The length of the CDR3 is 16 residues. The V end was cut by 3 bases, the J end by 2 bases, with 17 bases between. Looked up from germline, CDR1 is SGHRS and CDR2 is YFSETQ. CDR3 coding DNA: TGCGCCAGCAGCTGGGCAGCCGGGACCACTCAAGAGACCCAGTACTTC. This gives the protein CASSWAAGTTQETQYF.

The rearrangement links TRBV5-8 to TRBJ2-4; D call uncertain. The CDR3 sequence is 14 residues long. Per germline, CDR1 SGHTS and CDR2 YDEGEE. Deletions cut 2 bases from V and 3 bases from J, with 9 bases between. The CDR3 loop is CASSLGENKNIQYF. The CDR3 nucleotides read TGTGCCAGCAGCTTAGGAGAAAACAAAAACATTCAGTACTTC.

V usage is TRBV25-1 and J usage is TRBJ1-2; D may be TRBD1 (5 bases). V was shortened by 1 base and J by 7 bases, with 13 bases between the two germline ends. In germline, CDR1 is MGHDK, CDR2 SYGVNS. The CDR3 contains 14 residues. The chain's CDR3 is CASSELGQGGGYTF. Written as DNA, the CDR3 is TGTGCCAGCAGTGAATTGGGGCAGGGAGGTGGCTACACCTTC.

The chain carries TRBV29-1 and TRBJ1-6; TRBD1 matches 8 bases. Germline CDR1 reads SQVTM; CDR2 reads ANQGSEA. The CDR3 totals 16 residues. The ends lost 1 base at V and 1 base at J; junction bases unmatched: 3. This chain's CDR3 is CSVEAGQGSYNSPLHF. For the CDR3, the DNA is TGCAGCGTTGAAGCAGGACAGGGTTCCTATAATTCACCCCTCCACTTT.

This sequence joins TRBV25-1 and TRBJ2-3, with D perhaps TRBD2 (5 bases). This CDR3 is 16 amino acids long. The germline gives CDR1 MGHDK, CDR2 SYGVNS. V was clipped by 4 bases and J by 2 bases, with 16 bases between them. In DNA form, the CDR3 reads TGTGCCAGCAGTGCGGGAAAGTCAACCCCCACAGATACGCAGTATTTT. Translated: CASSAGKSTPTDTQYF.

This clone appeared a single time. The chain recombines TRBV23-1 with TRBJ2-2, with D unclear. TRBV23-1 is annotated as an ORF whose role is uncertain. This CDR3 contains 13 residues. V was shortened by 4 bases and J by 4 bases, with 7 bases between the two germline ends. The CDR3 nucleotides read TGCGCCAGCAGTCCAGCCTCCACCGGGGAGCTGTTTTTT. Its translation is CASSPASTGELFF.

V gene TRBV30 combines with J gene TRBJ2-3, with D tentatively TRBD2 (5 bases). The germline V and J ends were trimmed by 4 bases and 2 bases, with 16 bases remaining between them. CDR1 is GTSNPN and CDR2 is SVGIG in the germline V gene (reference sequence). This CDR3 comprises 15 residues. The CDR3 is CAWTVASGNTDTQYF. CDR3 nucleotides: TGTGCCTGGACTGTTGCGAGCGGAAACACAGATACGCAGTATTTT.

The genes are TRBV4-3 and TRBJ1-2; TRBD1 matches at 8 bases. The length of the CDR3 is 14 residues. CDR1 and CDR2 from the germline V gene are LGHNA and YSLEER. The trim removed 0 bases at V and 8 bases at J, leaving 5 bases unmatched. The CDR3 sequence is CASSQEPGGSGYTF. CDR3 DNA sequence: TGCGCCAGCAGCCAAGAACCAGGGGGCTCCGGCTACACCTTC.

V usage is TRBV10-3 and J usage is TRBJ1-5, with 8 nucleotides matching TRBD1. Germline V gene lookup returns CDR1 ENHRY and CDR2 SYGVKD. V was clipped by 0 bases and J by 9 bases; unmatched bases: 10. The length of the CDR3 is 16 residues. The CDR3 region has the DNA TGTGCCATCAGTGAGTCCGGGACAGGAGGCCTATGGCCCCAGCATTTT. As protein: CAISESGTGGLWPQHF.

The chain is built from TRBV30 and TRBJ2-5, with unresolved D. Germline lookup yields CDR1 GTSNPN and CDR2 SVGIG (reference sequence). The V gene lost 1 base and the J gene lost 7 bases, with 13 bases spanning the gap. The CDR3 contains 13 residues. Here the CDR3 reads CAWSGAKWGTQYF. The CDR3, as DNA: TGTGCCTGGAGTGGTGCTAAATGGGGGACCCAGTACTTC.

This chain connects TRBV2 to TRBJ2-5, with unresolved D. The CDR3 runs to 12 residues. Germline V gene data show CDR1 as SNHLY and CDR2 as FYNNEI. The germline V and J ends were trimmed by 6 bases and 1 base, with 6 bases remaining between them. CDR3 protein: CASRGIQETQYF. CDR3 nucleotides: TGTGCCAGCAGGGGAATCCAAGAGACCCAGTACTTC.

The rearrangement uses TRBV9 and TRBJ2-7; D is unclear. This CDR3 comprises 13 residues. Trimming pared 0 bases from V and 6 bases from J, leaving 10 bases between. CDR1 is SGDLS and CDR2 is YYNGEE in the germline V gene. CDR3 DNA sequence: TGTGCCAGCAGCGTAGCTTTAGCTGGCGAGCAGTACTTC. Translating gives CASSVALAGEQYF.

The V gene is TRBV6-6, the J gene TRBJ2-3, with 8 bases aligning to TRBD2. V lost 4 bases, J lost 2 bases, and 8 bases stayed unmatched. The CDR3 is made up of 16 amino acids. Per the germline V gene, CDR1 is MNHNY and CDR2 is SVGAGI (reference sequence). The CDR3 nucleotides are TGTGCCAGCAGTTCACGGGAGGGCCGTTACACAGATACGCAGTATTTT. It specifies CASSSREGRYTDTQYF.

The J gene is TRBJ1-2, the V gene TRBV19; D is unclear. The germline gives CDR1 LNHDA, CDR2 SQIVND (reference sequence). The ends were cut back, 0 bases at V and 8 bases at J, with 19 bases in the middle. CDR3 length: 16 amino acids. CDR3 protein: CASSIDPWAVLPGYTF. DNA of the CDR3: TGTGCCAGTAGTATAGATCCCTGGGCCGTTCTTCCCGGCTACACCTTC.

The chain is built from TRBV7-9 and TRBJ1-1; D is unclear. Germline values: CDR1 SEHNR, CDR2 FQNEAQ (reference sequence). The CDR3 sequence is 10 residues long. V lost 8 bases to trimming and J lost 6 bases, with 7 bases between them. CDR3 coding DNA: TGTGCCAGCGGAAAGTCTGAAGCTTTCTTT. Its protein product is CASGKSEAFF. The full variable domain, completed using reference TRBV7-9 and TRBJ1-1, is DTGVSQNPRHKITKRGQNVTFRCDPISEHNRLYWYRQTLGQGPEFLTYFQNEAQLEKSRLLSDRFSAERPKGSFSTLEIQRTEQGDSAMYLCASGKSEAFFGQGTRLTVV.

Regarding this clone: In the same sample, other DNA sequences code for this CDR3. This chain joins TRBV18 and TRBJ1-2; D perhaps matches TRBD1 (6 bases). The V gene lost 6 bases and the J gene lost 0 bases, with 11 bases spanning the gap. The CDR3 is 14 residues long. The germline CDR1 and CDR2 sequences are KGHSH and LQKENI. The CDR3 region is CASSPGQPNYGYTF. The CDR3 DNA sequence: TGTGCCAGCTCCCCCGGACAGCCTAACTATGGCTACACCTTC.